One and the same sample provided the 10 T cell receptor beta chains below, sequenced in a study of CD8+ T cells in alopecia areata. Documented treatment: oral pan-JAK inhibitor, 5-10 mg twice daily. Extracted RNA was reverse transcribed, and the resulting cDNA served as sequencing template. Clones were sequenced by immunoSEQ multiplex PCR, and TCRdb holds only the in-frame ones, with some missing. In the table there are approximately 90,000 clones, 60% to 80% of which are singletons. Here the sequenced sample was CD8+ T cells sorted from blood, taken at week 44, from a patient treated with tofacitinib. Receptor source: a human donor with alopecia areata.

This clone showed up just once. The chain carries TRBV29-1 and TRBJ1-1; 7 bases fit TRBD1. CDR3 length: 13 amino acids. V gave up 6 bases and J gave up 6 bases; unmatched junction bases: 10. Germline V lookup: CDR1 SQVTM, CDR2 ANQGSEA. The CDR3 region is CSVATGVRAEAFF. The CDR3 DNA reads TGCAGCGTGGCTACAGGGGTTCGAGCTGAAGCTTTCTTT.

This clone was recorded a few times. This rearrangement joins TRBV25-1 to TRBJ1-2, with 7 bases fitting TRBD1. J lost 13 bases, V lost 5 bases, and 19 bases had no gene match. Germline values: CDR1 MGHDK, CDR2 SYGVNS. The CDR3 contains 15 residues. CDR3 amino acids: CASSPRDSRDGTGTF. In nucleotides, the CDR3 is TGTGCCAGCAGTCCACGGGACAGCCGCGATGGGACGGGCACCTTC.

The rearrangement links TRBV12-5 to TRBJ1-5; no clear D. Germline V gene data show CDR1 as LGHNT and CDR2 as FRNRAP. The CDR3 is 13 amino acids. V lost 2 bases, J lost 4 bases, and 6 bases lay in between. Here the CDR3 reads CASGLSRNQPQHF. CDR3 bases: TGTGCTAGTGGTTTGTCACGAAATCAGCCCCAGCATTTT.

This clone was counted between two and nine times. The V call is TRBV14, the J call TRBJ1-1; tentatively, D is TRBD1 (6 bases). Germline V CDR1 and CDR2: SGHDN, FVKESK. The CDR3 is 13 amino acids. V shed 4 bases and J shed 4 bases, with 10 bases lying between them. The CDR3 spells CASSPQGSTEAFF. As DNA, the CDR3 is TGTGCCAGCAGCCCACAGGGTAGCACTGAAGCTTTCTTT.

The chain couples TRBV16 to TRBJ2-7; perhaps TRBD1 as D (6 bases). The CDR3 is made up of 14 amino acids. Trimming removed 0 bases at V and 3 bases at J, with 9 bases between. Germline V CDR1 and CDR2: KGHSY, FQNENV. This chain's CDR3 is CASSQSNRDYEQYF. The CDR3 DNA reads TGTGCCAGCAGCCAATCGAACAGGGACTACGAGCAGTACTTC.

The V gene is TRBV12-2, the J gene TRBJ2-7; TRBD1 was called by the table and not checked on the DNA. TRBV12-2 counts as a pseudogene. The CDR3 loop spans 17 amino acids. The CDR3 coding sequence is TGTGCAAGTCGCTTTGGACCAGGGGGCGAATTTGGCTACGAGCAGTACTTC. The encoded protein is CASRFGPGGEFGYEQYF.

This chain connects TRBV29-1 to TRBJ2-2; TRBD2 is a possible D gene (5 bases). CDR1 SQVTM and CDR2 ANQGSEA come from the germline V gene. Trimming removed 6 bases from V and 6 bases from J, with 5 bases in between. CDR3 length equals 10 residues. The CDR3 sequence: CSVGAGELFF. CDR3 DNA sequence: TGCAGCGTGGGAGCCGGGGAGCTGTTTTTT.

The chain links TRBV29-1 to TRBJ1-2; D not certain. Trimming took off 6 bases at V and 8 bases at J, with 19 bases between the two ends. From germline, CDR1 is SQVTM and CDR2 ANQGSEA. The CDR3 totals 13 residues. The CDR3 DNA sequence: TGCAGCGTCCCGAGGTCGTCGATGGGGGGCTACACCTTC. As protein: CSVPRSSMGGYTF.

For the CDR3, the DNA is TGTGCCAGCGGCAGTCACACAGATACGCAGTATTTT. This codes for CASGSHTDTQYF. The chain carries TRBV27 and TRBJ2-3; D not resolved. Germline V gene data show CDR1 as MNHEY and CDR2 as SMNVEV (reference sequence). This CDR3 region has 12 residues. V lost 8 bases to trimming and J lost 2 bases, with 8 bases between them.

This sequence joins TRBV5-6 and TRBJ1-5, with 9 bases matching TRBD1. The ends lost 3 bases at V and 6 bases at J; junction bases unmatched: 4. The V gene's germline CDR1 is SGHDT and CDR2 YYEEEE. CDR3 length: 14 residues. The CDR3 bases are TGTGCCAGCAGCTCCGGGACAGGGTTTCAGCCCCAGCATTTT. This codes for CASSSGTGFQPQHF.